The T cell receptor (beta chain) under discussion was sequenced for a study of blood T cell repertoires in COVID-19. Study background: Spain, Italy and the United States supplied samples that represented acute and convalescent COVID-19. Sources were T cells, B-cell-depleted T cells, or PBMCs; the material itself was cDNA or gDNA.

In the source study's methods: Counts of nucleated cells, estimated from reference gene primer amplification, were obtained. The protocol was immunoSEQ multiplex PCR, while the TCRdb copy is restricted to in-frame clones and leaves out a portion. The V and J calls and clone size were taken over from that table, and D and trimming were inferred from the DNA. The table includes more than 65,000 clones, around 90% detected once. This clone showed up just a few times. Germline V lookup: CDR1 SGHVS, CDR2 FNYEAQ. With 1 base removed from V and 3 bases from J, the gap between germline ends came to 16 bases. The CDR3 runs to 17 residues.

The receptor was derived from a woman aged 45 to 65 with acute or convalescent COVID-19. The V gene is TRBV7-6, the J gene TRBJ2-1, with D possibly being TRBD2 (6 bases). The sample taken for sequencing was peripheral blood. The CDR3 DNA reads TGTGCCAGCAGCTTAGGGTCCGGGACTTCCCGCTACAATGAGCAGTTCTTC. Encoded protein: CASSLGSGTSRYNEQFF.